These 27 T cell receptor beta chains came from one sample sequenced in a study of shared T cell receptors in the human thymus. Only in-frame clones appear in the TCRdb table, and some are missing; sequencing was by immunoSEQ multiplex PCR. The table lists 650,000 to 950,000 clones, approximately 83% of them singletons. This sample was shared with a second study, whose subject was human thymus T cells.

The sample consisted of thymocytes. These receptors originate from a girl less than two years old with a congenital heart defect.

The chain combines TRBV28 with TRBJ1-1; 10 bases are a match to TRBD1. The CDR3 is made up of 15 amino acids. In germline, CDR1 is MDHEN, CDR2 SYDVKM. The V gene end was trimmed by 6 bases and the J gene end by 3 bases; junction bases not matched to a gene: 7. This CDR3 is CASRTRDRGDTEAFF. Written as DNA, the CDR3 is TGTGCCAGCAGAACGCGGGACAGGGGAGACACTGAAGCTTTCTTT.

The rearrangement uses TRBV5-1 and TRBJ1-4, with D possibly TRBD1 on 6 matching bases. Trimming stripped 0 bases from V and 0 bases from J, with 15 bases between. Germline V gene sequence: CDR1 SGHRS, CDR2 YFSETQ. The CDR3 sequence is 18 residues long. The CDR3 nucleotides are TGCGCCAGCAGCTTGGGAGGACAGCCCAGTACAACTAATGAAAAACTGTTTTTT. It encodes CASSLGGQPSTTNEKLFF.

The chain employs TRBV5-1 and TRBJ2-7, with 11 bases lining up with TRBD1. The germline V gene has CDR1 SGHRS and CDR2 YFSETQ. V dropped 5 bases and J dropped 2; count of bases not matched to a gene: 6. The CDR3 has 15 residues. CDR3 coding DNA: TGCGCCAGCAGTCGCGGACAGGGGGCACCCTACGAGCAGTACTTC. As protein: CASSRGQGAPYEQYF.

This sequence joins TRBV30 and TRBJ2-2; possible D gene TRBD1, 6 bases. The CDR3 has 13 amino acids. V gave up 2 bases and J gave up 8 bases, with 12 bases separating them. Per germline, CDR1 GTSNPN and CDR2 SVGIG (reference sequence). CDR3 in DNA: TGTGCCTGGAGTTACAGGGTTACGGGGGAGCTGTTTTTT. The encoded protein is CAWSYRVTGELFF.

The DNA for the CDR3 is TGTGCCAGCAGCTCGACAGGGGCCCTCGAAGCTTTCTTT. Translated: CASSSTGALEAFF. The J gene is TRBJ1-1, the V gene TRBV7-2; 8 positions match TRBD1. J was trimmed by 8 bases and V by 4 bases; bases with no gene match: 6. The CDR3 runs 13 residues. From germline, CDR1 is SGHTA and CDR2 FQGNSA.

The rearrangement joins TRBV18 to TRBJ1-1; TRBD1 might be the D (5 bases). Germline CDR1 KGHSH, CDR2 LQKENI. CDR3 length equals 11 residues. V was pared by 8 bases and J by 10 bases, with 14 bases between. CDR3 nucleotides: TGTGCCAGCCGACGGAAGGGACTAGCTTTCTTT. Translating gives CASRRKGLAFF.

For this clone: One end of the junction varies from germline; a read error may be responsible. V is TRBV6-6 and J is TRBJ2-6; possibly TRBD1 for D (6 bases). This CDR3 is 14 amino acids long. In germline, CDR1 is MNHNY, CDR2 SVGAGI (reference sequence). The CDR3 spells CPLAGAVGANVLTF. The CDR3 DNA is TGCCCCCTGGCAGGGGCCGTGGGGGCCAACGTCCTGACTTTC.

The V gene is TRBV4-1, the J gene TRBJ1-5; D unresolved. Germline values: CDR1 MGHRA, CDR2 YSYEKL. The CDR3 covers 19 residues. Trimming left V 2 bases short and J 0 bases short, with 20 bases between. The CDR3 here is CASSQTVRLAQYSNQPQHF. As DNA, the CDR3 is TGCGCCAGCAGCCAAACGGTGAGGTTGGCCCAATATAGCAATCAGCCCCAGCATTTT.

CDR3 amino acids: CASSERQGNTIYF. CDR3 in DNA: TGTGCCAGCAGTGAACGACAGGGGAACACCATATATTTT. V is TRBV2 and J is TRBJ1-3; TRBD1 aligns across 8 bases. Germline V gives CDR1 SNHLY, CDR2 FYNNEI. Germline trimming cut 2 bases from V and 7 bases from J; bases unmatched to any gene: 1. This CDR3 contains 13 residues.

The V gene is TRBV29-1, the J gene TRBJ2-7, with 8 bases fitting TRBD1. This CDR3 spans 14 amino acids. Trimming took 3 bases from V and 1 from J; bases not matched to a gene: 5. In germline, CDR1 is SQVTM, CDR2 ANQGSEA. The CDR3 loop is CSVETGVPSYEQYF. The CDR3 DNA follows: TGCAGCGTTGAGACAGGGGTCCCTTCCTACGAGCAGTACTTC.

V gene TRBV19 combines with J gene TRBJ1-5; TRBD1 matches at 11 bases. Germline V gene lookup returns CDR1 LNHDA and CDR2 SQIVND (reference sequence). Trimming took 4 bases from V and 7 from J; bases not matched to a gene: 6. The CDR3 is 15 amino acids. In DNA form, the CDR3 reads TGTGCCAGTAGTACCCGGGACAGGGGGACCCAGCCCCAGCATTTT. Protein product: CASSTRDRGTQPQHF.

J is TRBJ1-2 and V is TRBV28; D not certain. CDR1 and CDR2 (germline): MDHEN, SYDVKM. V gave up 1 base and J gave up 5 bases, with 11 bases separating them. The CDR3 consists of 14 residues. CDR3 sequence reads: CASSLSYPGYGYTF. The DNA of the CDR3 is TGTGCCAGCAGTTTATCGTATCCCGGGTATGGCTACACCTTC.

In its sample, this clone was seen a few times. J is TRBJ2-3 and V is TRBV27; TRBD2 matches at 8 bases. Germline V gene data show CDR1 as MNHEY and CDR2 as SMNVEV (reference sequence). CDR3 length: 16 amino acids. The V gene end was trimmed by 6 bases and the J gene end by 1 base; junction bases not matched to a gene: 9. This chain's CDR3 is CASRHGGGFGTDTQYF. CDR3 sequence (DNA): TGTGCCAGCAGACACGGGGGGGGGTTCGGCACAGATACGCAGTATTTT.

The CDR3 region is CASSGQGGRDGYTF. The CDR3 DNA follows: TGCGCCAGCAGCGGACAGGGGGGAAGGGATGGCTACACCTTC. The chain employs TRBV4-3 and TRBJ1-2; 10 nucleotides line up with TRBD1. CDR1 is LGHNA, CDR2 YSLEER, per germline. V was clipped by 5 bases and J by 6 bases; unmatched bases: 6. The CDR3 has 14 amino acids.

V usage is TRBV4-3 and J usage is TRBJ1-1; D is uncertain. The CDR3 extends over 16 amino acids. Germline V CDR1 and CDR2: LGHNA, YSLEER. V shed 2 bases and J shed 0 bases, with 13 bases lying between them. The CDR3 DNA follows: TGCGCCAGCAGCCAAATCGGAGAGGTGCTGAACACTGAAGCTTTCTTT. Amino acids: CASSQIGEVLNTEAFF.

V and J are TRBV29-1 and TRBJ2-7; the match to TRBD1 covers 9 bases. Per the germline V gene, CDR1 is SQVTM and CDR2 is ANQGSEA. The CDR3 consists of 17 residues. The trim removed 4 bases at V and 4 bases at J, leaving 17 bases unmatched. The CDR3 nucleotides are TGCAGCGTTGGGGCGAGGGGGGTCACAGGGGGCAAATACGAGCAGTACTTC. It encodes CSVGARGVTGGKYEQYF.

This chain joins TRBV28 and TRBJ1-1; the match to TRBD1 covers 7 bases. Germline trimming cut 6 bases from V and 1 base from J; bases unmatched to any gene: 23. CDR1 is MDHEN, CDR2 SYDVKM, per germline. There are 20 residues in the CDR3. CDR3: CASSPGTEGTPRMRNTEAFF. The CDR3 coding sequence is TGTGCCAGCAGCCCCGGGACAGAGGGAACCCCACGCATGAGGAACACTGAAGCTTTCTTT. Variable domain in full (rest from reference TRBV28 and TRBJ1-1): DVKVTQSSRYLVKRTGEKVFLECVQDMDHENMFWYRQDPGLGLRLIYFSYDVKMKEKGDIPEGYSVSREKKERFSLILESASTNQTSMYLCASSPGTEGTPRMRNTEAFFGQGTRLTVV.

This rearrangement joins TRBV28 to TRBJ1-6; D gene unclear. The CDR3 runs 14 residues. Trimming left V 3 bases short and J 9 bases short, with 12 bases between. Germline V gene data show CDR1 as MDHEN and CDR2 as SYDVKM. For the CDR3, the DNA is TGTGCCAGCAGTTTTACCCTTAGTGGTTCACCCCTCCACTTT. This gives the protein CASSFTLSGSPLHF.

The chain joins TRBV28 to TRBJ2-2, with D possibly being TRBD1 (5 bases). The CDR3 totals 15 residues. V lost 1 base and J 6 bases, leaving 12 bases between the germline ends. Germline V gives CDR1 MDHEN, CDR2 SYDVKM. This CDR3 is CASSLFGVGAGELFF. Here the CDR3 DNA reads TGTGCCAGCAGTTTATTTGGGGTAGGGGCCGGGGAGCTGTTTTTT.

The CDR3 bases are TGTGCCAGCAGCCAAGGAGCTGGAGACTATGGCTACACCTTC. Translation gives CASSQGAGDYGYTF. This chain connects TRBV14 to TRBJ1-2, with no clear D. Deletions cut 1 base from V and 3 bases from J, with 9 bases between. The germline V gene has CDR1 SGHDN and CDR2 FVKESK. This CDR3 region has 14 residues.

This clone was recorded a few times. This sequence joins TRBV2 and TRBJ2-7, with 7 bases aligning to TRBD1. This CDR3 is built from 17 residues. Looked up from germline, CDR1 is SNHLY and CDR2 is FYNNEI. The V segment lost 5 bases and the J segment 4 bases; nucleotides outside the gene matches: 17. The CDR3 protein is CASSPLDRPFSLYEQYF. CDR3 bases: TGTGCCAGCAGTCCTTTGGACAGGCCATTTTCTTTATACGAGCAGTACTTC. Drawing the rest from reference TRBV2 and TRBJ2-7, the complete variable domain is EPEVTQTPSHQVTQMGQEVILRCVPISNHLYFYWYRQILGQKVEFLVSFYNNEISEKSEIFDDQFSVERPDGSNFTLKIRSTKLEDSAMYFCASSPLDRPFSLYEQYFGPGTRLTVT.

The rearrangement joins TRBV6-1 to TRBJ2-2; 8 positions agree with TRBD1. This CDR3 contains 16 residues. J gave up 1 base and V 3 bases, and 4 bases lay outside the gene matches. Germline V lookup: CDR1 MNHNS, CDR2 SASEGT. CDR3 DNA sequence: TGTGCCAGCAGTGACGGACAGGGTCAGAACACCGGGGAGCTGTTTTTT. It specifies CASSDGQGQNTGELFF.

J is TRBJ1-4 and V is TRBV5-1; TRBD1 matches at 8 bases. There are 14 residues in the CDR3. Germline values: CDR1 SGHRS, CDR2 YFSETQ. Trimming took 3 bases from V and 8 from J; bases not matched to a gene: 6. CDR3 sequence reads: CASSSMTGEEKLFF. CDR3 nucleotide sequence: TGCGCCAGCAGCTCCATGACAGGGGAGGAAAAACTGTTTTTT.

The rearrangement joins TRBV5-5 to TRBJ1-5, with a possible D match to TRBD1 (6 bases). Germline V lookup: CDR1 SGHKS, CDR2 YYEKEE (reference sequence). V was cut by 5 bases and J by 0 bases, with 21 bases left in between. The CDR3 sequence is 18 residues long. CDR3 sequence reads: CASSHGQWGRYSNQPQHF. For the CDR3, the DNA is TGTGCCAGCAGTCATGGACAGTGGGGGCGTTATAGCAATCAGCCCCAGCATTTT.

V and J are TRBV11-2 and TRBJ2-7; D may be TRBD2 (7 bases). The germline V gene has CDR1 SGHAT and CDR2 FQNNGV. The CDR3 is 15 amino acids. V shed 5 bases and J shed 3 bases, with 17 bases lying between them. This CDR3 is CASSVAGGHFYEQYF. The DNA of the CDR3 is TGTGCCAGCAGCGTGGCCGGGGGGCATTTCTACGAGCAGTACTTC.

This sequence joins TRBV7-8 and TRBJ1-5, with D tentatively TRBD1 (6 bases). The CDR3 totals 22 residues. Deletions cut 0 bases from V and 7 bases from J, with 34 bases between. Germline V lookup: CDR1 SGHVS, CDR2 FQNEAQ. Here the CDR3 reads CASSLAASRGGHFPGVKQPQHF. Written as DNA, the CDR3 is TGTGCCAGCAGCTTAGCGGCATCAAGGGGGGGCCATTTCCCAGGCGTAAAACAGCCCCAGCATTTT.

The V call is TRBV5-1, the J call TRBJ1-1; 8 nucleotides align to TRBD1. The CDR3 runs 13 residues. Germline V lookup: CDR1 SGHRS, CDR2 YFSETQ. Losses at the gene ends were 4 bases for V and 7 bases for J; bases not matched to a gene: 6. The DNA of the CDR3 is TGCGCCAGCAGCCGCGACAGGGGACGTGAAGCTTTCTTT. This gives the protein CASSRDRGREAFF. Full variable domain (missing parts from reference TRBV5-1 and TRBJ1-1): KAGVTQTPRYLIKTRGQQVTLSCSPISGHRSVSWYQQTPGQGLQFLFEYFSETQRNKGNFPGRFSGRQFSNSRSEMNVSTLELGDSALYLCASSRDRGREAFFGQGTRLTVV.